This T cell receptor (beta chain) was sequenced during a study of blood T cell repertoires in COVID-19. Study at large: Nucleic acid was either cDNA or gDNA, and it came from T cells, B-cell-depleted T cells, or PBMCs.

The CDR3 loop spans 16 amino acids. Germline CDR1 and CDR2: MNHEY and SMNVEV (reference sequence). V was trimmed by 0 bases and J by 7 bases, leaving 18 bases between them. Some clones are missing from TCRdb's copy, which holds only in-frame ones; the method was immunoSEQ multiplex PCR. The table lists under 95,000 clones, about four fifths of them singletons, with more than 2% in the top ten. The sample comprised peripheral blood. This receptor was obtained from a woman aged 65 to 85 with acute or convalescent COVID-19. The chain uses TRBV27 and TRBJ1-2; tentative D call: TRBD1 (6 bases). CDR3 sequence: CASSLSWVGTRIGYTF. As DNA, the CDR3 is TGTGCCAGCAGTTTATCGTGGGTCGGGACACGGATTGGCTACACCTTC.